Following are 15 T cell receptor beta chains from one sample sequenced in a study of patients and donors after allogeneic stem cell transplantation. TCRdb itself ran the RT-PCR reads through MiXCR, one entry per CDR3 protein. The sample records 80,000 to 90,000 distinct CDR3 sequences, 48% being singletons. Sequencing was performed on blood, either unsorted or a sorted T cell fraction (not recorded which). The receptor source for this set is a human donor who was either an allogeneic HSCT recipient or a stem cell or donor lymphocyte infusion donor (not recorded which). It is not recorded whose cells these are; they may come from a transplant donor.

This clonotype was seen more than once but under ten times. J is TRBJ1-5 and V is TRBV27; D unresolved. Trimming cost V 4 bases and J 2 bases, with 27 bases left between them. Germline V lookup: CDR1 MNHEY, CDR2 SMNVEV (reference sequence). The CDR3 loop spans 20 amino acids. CDR3 nucleotides: TGTGCCAGCAGTTCATCTACTTGGACCCCTATAGGGCAAGGCAATCAGCCCCAGCATTTT. Its translation: CASSSSTWTPIGQGNQPQHF.

This chain joins TRBV11-2 and TRBJ1-5, with D unclear. The CDR3 has 16 residues. V was cut by 5 bases and J by 5 bases, with 19 bases left in between. Per germline, CDR1 SGHAT and CDR2 FQNNGV. The CDR3 here is CASSPGSELSDQPQHF. In nucleotides, the CDR3 is TGTGCCAGCAGCCCGGGGTCAGAGCTTTCGGATCAGCCCCAGCATTTT.

There are a few counts of this clonotype. CDR3 in DNA: TGCGCCAGCAGCCAAGATCAGACAGGGGGCACTAGCTACACCTTC. Protein product: CASSQDQTGGTSYTF. V is TRBV4-3 and J is TRBJ1-2, with 10 bases matching TRBD1. Losses at the gene ends were 0 bases for V and 9 bases for J; bases not matched to a gene: 7. Per the germline V gene, CDR1 is LGHNA and CDR2 is YSLEER. This CDR3 is built from 15 residues.

This clonotype occurred a few times. The chain joins TRBV11-2 to TRBJ1-4; 7 positions agree with TRBD1. Looked up from germline, CDR1 is SGHAT and CDR2 is FQNNGV. The CDR3 is made up of 16 amino acids. V was clipped by 3 bases and J by 0 bases; unmatched bases: 4. The CDR3 coding sequence is TGTGCCAGCAGCTTTTATACAGGGGCAACTAATGAAAAACTGTTTTTT. It encodes CASSFYTGATNEKLFF.

The J gene is TRBJ1-5, the V gene TRBV27; unclear D gene. The CDR3 is 14 residues long. V dropped 3 bases and J dropped 4 bases, with 10 bases sitting between them. CDR1 is MNHEY and CDR2 is SMNVEV in the germline V gene (reference sequence). In DNA form, the CDR3 reads TGTGCCAGCAGTTTGGGCGTGGGGAATCAGCCCCAGCATTTT. This translates into CASSLGVGNQPQHF.

The gene calls are TRBV6-6 and TRBJ2-2; no clear D gene. Trimming stripped 5 bases from V and 2 bases from J, with 0 bases between. CDR3 length: 11 amino acids. Germline assignment: CDR1 MNHNY and CDR2 SVGAGI (reference sequence). This CDR3 is CASSNTGELFF. The CDR3 DNA is TGTGCCAGCAGTAACACCGGGGAGCTGTTTTTT.

The rearrangement uses TRBV9 and TRBJ2-7, with TRBD2 as a possible D gene (6 bases). The CDR3 has 16 amino acids. CDR1 and CDR2 from the germline V gene are SGDLS and YYNGEE. Trimming shortened V by 4 bases and J by 5 bases, and 22 bases separated the two germline ends. The CDR3 spells CASSPHRLGLPDEQYF. The CDR3 nucleotides read TGTGCCAGCAGCCCGCACCGTTTGGGACTGCCCGACGAGCAGTACTTC.

The chain is built from TRBV10-3 and TRBJ2-3, with 8 bases aligning to TRBD2. The length of the CDR3 is 15 residues. V lost 4 bases, J lost 5 bases, and 8 bases stayed unmatched. Germline CDR1 reads ENHRY; CDR2 reads SYGVKD. The CDR3 nucleotides are TGTGCCATCAGTGGAGTAGCGGGACAACAAGATACGCAGTATTTT. Encoded protein: CAISGVAGQQDTQYF.

The V call is TRBV3-1, the J call TRBJ2-7, with TRBD2 identical over 7 bases. The germline V gene encodes CDR1 LGHDT and CDR2 YNNKEL (reference sequence). V gave up 3 bases and J gave up 10 bases; unmatched junction bases: 3. The CDR3 is 11 amino acids. CDR3 nucleotides: TGTGCCAGCAGCCAGGGGACTACTCAGTACTTC. It specifies CASSQGTTQYF.

Only a few counts were recorded for this clonotype. The chain employs TRBV4-2 and TRBJ1-4; 8 bases are shared with TRBD1. This CDR3 contains 16 residues. V trimming: 4 bases; J trimming: 0 bases; junction bases outside the gene matches: 4. Per the germline V gene, CDR1 is LGHNA and CDR2 is YNFKEQ. This CDR3 is CASSPGTGPTNEKLFF. The CDR3 region has the DNA TGTGCCAGCAGCCCCGGGACAGGTCCAACTAATGAAAAACTGTTTTTT.

The table lists this clonotype with a few counts. Here the CDR3 DNA reads TGTGCCAGCAGCTTAGCGGGGACAGGGGGCGGAAAACTGTTTTTT. Translation gives CASSLAGTGGGKLFF. V is TRBV7-8 and J is TRBJ1-4; 12 bases map to TRBD1. The CDR3 runs to 15 residues. Germline values: CDR1 SGHVS, CDR2 FQNEAQ. V lost 0 bases to trimming and J lost 10 bases; unmatched junction nucleotides: 3.

This clonotype was recorded a few times. The gene calls are TRBV5-1 and TRBJ2-3; no clear D. The germline V and J ends were trimmed by 3 bases and 2 bases, with 7 bases remaining between them. Germline loops: CDR1 SGHRS, CDR2 YFSETQ. This CDR3 comprises 13 residues. The CDR3 DNA is TGCGCCAGCAGCTCAACCAACACAGATACGCAGTATTTT. Protein: CASSSTNTDTQYF.

V usage is TRBV7-2 and J usage is TRBJ1-5; D is unclear. The CDR3 spans 15 residues. Germline CDR1 SGHTA, CDR2 FQGNSA. V was trimmed by 3 bases and J by 3 bases, leaving 12 bases between them. CDR3: CASSFRDGFNQPQHF. For the CDR3, the DNA is TGTGCCAGCAGCTTCAGAGACGGATTCAATCAGCCCCAGCATTTT.

This clonotype was recorded a few times. The CDR3: CASSQEGGAYNSPLHF. For the CDR3, the DNA is TGTGCCAGCAGCCAAGAAGGCGGGGCGTATAATTCACCCCTCCACTTT. The chain links TRBV3-1 to TRBJ1-6, with D possibly being TRBD1 (5 bases). From germline, CDR1 is LGHDT and CDR2 YNNKEL (reference sequence). The ends were cut back, 0 bases at V and 4 bases at J, with 10 bases in the middle. The CDR3 is made up of 16 amino acids.

The chain combines TRBV4-3 with TRBJ1-1; D might be TRBD1 (5 bases). CDR1 and CDR2 (germline): LGHNA, YSLEER. The V end lost 0 bases, the J end lost 11 bases, and 13 bases lay between the germline ends. The CDR3 is 13 amino acids. CDR3 nucleotides: TGCGCCAGCAGCCAAGATGGGTGGGACTCGGCTTTCTTT. It translates to CASSQDGWDSAFF.